This T cell receptor beta chain was identified in a study of blood T cell repertoires in COVID-19 (TCRdb year 2020). Study-wide context: Samples from collaborators originated in the United States, Italy and Spain and spanned both the acute and convalescent phases of COVID-19. The material from the prospective study consisted of cDNA or gDNA derived from T cells, B-cell-depleted T cells, or PBMCs. The dataset comprised deeply sampled blood TCRbeta repertoires from subjects exposed to, actively infected with, or recovered from COVID-19. A freely available public database, intended as a resource for researchers studying the immune response to SARS-CoV-2, is where the repertoires were released. Samples came from the ongoing ImmuneRACE study (first 160 participants) plus 1,254 subjects from 6 global collaborators. A de-identified subject ID, COVID-19 status, age in years and sex were almost always included in the sample metadata. HLA class I and class II types, where available, came from metadata supplied by the sample provider rather than from assay-based typing. Overall study results and their limits: The quantity of clinical and demographic metadata differed by source and by participant and was supplied without curation.

Each collaborating institution followed its own protocols to collect whole blood in K2EDTA tubes. For TCRbeta analysis, collaborator samples were shipped as frozen whole blood, as isolated PBMCs, or as DNA extracted from either sample type. Concerning this clone: This receptor's antigen is unknown. No much larger clone exists at a distance of one base, and base qualities are not known.

TCRbeta CDR3 regions were amplified from genomic DNA by means of the immunoSEQ Assay, a bias-controlled multiplex PCR. From the authors' description of their analysis: The number of nucleated cells in each sample was estimated by amplification of reference gene primers within the assay. Sequence reads were collapsed and filtered to measure the absolute abundance of every unique TCRbeta CDR3 rearrangement. Productive Simpson clonality was computed per sample as the square root of Simpson's diversity index over productive rearrangements. TCRdb obtained this table from immuneACCESS and retained in-frame rearrangements with V and J assigned. These tables miss some clones; where compared with another copy, unresolved V genes account for less than half of the shortfall, and the remainder is unexplained. The D gene and trimming were derived from the DNA, and the V and J assignments and clone size from that table. This sample gives around 50,000 clones in total; roughly 91% of them show up just once. The ten largest make up approximately 9.6% of the sample.

This TCR was sampled from a middle-aged man with active COVID-19. The sequenced sample consisted of peripheral blood.

The base sequence is TGCGCCAGCAGCTTTTATTCCGGGACAGGGCAAGAGACCCAGTACTTC. It specifies CASSFYSGTGQETQYF. The chain is made from TRBV5-1 and TRBJ2-5; TRBD1 lines up with 9 middle nucleotides. There are 16 amino acids in the CDR3, from cysteine to phenylalanine inclusive. The retained sequence is limited to the CDR3, 48 bases, with the frame set at the first base. The germline V gene encodes CDR1 SGHRS and CDR2 YFSETQ. Trimming takes 2 bases off V and 2 bases off J; junction bases not matched to a gene: 7.